This T cell receptor beta chain was sequenced during a study of OX40 agonist ivuxolimab in advanced cancers. Profiling relied on immunoSEQ multiplex PCR, and the TCRdb table lists in-frame clones only, not all of them. The sample yields fewer than 85,000 clones, 83% seen once. This clone was found once. V was clipped by 4 bases and J by 0 bases, with 8 bases between them. The CDR3 length is 14 residues. In germline, CDR1 is LNHNV, CDR2 YYDKDF (reference sequence). This sequence originates from an adult with an advanced solid tumor such as melanoma, head and neck, liver or kidney cancer. This material consisted of CD4+ or CD8+ T cells sorted from blood, taken in a trial of the OX40 agonist ivuxolimab. The gene calls are TRBV15 and TRBJ2-3, with D possibly being TRBD1 (6 bases). The CDR3 sequence: CATSIGQSTDTQYF. DNA for the CDR3: TGTGCCACCAGCATCGGACAGAGCACAGATACGCAGTATTTT.